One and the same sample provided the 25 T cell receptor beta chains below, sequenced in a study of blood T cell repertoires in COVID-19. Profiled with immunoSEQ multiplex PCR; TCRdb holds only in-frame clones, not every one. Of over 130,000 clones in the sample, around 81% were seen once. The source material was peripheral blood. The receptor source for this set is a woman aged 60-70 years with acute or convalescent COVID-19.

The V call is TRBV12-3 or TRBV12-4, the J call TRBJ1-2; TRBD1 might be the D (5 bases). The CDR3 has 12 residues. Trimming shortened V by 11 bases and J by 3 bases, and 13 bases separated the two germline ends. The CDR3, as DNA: TGTGCCGGATGGGGACTTGACTATGGCTACACCTTC. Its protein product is CAGWGLDYGYTF.

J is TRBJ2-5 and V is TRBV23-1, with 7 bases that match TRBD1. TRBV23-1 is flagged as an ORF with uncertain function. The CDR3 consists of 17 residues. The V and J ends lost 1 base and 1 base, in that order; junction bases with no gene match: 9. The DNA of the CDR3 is TGCGCCAGCAGTCAATTTAGGGCAGCAGGGGGCCAAGAGACCCAGTACTTC. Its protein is CASSQFRAAGGQETQYF.

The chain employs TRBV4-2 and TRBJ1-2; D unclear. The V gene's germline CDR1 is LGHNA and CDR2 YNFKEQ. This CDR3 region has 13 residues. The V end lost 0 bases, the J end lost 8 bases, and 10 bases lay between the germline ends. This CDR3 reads CASSQDVNAGYTF. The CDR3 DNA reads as TGTGCCAGCAGCCAAGATGTCAACGCGGGCTACACCTTC.

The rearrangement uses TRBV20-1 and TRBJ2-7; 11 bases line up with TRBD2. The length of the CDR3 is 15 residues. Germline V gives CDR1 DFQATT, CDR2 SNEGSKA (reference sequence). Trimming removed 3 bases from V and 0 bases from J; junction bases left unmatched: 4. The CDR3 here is CSASASGRTSYEQYF. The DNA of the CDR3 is TGCAGTGCTAGTGCTAGCGGGAGGACCTCCTACGAGCAGTACTTC.

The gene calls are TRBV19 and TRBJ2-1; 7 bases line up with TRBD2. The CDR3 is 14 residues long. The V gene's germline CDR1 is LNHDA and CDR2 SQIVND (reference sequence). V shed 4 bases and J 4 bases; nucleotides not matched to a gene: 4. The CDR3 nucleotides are TGTGCCAGTAGTAAGCGGCGGGAGTACAATGAGCAGTTCTTC. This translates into CASSKRREYNEQFF.

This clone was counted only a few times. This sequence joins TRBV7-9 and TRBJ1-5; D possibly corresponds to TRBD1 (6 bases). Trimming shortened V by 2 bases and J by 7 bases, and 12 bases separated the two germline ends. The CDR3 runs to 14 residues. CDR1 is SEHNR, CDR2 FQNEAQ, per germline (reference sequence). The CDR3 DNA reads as TGTGCCAGCAGCTTATCGTCAGGGGACCAGCCCCAGCATTTT. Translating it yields CASSLSSGDQPQHF.

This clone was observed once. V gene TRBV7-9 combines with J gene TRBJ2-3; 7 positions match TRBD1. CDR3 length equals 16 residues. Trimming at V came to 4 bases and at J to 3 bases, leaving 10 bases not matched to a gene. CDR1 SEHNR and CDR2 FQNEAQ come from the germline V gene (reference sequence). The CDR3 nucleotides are TGTGCCAGCAGCTCCCTCGGCAGGGGGAGAACAGATACGCAGTATTTT. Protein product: CASSSLGRGRTDTQYF.

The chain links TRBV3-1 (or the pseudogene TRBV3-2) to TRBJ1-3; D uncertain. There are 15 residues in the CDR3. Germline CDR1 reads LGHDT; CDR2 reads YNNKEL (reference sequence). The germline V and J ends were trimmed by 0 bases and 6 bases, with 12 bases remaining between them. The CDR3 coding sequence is TGTGCCAGCAGCCAAGAAGGAGGGTTCGAAAACACCATATATTTT. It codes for CASSQEGGFENTIYF.

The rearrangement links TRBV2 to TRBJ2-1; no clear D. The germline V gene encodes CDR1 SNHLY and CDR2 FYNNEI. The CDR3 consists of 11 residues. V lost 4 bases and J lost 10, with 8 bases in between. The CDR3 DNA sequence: TGTGCCAGCAGTGCCAGGAACGAGCAGTTCTTC. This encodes CASSARNEQFF.

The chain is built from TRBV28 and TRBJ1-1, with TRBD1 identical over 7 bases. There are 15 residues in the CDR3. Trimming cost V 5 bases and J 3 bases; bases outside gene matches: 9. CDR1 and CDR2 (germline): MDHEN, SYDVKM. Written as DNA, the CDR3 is TGTGCCAGCAGTACAGGGGAACAAGTGTACACTGAAGCTTTCTTT. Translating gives CASSTGEQVYTEAFF. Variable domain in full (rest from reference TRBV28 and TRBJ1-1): DVKVTQSSRYLVKRTGEKVFLECVQDMDHENMFWYRQDPGLGLRLIYFSYDVKMKEKGDIPEGYSVSREKKERFSLILESASTNQTSMYLCASSTGEQVYTEAFFGQGTRLTVV.

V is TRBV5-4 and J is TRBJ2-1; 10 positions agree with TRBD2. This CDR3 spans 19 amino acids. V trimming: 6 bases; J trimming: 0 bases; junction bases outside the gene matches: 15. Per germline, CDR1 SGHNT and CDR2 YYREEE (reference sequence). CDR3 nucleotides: TGTGCCAGCAAAGGCACTAGCGGGACTTTAGGGCCCTCCTACAATGAGCAGTTCTTC. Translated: CASKGTSGTLGPSYNEQFF.

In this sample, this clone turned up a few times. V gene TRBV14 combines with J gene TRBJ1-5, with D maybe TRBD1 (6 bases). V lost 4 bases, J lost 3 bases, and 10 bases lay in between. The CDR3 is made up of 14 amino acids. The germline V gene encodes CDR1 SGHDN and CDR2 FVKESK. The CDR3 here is CASSLRGFNQPQHF. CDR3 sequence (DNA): TGTGCCAGCAGCCTCAGGGGTTTCAATCAGCCCCAGCATTTT.

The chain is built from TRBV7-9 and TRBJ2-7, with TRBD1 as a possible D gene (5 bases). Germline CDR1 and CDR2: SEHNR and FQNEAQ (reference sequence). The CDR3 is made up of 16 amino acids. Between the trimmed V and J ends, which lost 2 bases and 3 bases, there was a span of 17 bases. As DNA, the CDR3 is TGTGCCAGCAGCTTACCCCCACTGACAGTGGGCTACGAGCAGTACTTC. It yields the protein CASSLPPLTVGYEQYF.

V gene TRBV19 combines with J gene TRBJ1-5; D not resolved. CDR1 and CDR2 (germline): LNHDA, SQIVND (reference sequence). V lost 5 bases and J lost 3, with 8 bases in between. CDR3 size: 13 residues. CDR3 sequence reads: CASSELLNQPQHF. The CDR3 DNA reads TGTGCCAGTAGTGAACTGCTCAATCAGCCCCAGCATTTT.

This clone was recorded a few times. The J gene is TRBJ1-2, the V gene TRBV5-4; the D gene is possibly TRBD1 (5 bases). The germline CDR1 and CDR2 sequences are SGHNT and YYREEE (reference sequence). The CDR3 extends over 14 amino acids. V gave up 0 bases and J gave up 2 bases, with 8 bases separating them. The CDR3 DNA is TGTGCCAGCAGCTTGGAGTCAGGGAACTATGGCTACACCTTC. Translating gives CASSLESGNYGYTF.

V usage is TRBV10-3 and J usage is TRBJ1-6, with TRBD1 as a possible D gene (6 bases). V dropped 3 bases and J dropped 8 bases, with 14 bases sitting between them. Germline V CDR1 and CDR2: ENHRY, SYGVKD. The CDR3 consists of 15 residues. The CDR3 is CAISDSGGRDSPLHF. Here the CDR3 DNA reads TGTGCCATCAGTGATTCGGGGGGGCGAGATTCACCCCTCCACTTT.

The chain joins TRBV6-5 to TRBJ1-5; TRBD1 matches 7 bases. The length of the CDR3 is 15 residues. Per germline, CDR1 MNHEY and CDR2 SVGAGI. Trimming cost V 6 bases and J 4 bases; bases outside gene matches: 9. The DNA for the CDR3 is TGTGCCAGCAGATCCGACAGGGCGAGGAATCAGCCCCAGCATTTT. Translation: CASRSDRARNQPQHF.

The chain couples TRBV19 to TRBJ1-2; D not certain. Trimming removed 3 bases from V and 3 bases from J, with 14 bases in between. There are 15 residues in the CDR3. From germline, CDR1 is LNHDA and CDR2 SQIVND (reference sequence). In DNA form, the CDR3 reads TGTGCCAGTAGTATTCCAGGAACTCTATACTATGGCTACACCTTC. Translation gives CASSIPGTLYYGYTF.

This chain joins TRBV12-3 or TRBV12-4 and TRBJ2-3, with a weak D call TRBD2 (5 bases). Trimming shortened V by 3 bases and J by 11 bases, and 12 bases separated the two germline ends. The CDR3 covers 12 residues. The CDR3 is CASSLAADWQYF. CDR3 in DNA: TGTGCCAGCAGTTTGGCGGCGGACTGGCAGTATTTT.

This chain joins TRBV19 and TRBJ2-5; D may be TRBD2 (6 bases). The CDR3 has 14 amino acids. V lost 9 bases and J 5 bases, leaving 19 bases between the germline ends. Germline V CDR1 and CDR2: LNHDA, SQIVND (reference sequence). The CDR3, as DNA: TGTGCCAGCCGCAACGTGGGTAGCGGCGAGACCCAGTACTTC. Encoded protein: CASRNVGSGETQYF.

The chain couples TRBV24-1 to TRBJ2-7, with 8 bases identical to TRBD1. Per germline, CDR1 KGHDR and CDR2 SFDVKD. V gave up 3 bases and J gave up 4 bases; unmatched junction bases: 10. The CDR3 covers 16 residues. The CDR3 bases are TGTGCCACCAGTGATAGCCCCGGGACAGGACCATACGAGCAGTACTTC. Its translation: CATSDSPGTGPYEQYF.

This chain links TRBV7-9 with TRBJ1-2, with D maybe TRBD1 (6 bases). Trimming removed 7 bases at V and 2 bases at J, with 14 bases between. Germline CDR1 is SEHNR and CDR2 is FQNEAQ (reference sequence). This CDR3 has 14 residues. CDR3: CASTTRTDNYGYTF. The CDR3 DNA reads TGTGCCAGCACCACGCGGACAGACAACTATGGCTACACCTTC.

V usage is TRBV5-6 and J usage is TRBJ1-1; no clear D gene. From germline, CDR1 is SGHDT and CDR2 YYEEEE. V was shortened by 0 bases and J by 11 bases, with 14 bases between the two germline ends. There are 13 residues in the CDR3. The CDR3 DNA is TGTGCCAGCAGCTTGGGCCGTGCTGGGAGTGCTTTCTTT. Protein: CASSLGRAGSAFF.

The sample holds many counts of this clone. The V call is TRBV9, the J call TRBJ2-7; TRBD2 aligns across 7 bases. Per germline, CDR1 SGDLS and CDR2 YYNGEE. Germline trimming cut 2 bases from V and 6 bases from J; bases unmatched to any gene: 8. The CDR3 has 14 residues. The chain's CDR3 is CASSVGGGSLEQYF. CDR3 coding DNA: TGTGCCAGCAGCGTCGGGGGAGGGTCCCTCGAGCAGTACTTC. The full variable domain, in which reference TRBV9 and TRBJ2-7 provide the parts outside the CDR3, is DSGVTQTPKHLITATGQRVTLRCSPRSGDLSVYWYQQSLDQGLQFLIQYYNGEERAKGNILERFSAQQFPDLHSELNLSSLELGDSALYFCASSVGGGSLEQYFGPGTRLTVT.

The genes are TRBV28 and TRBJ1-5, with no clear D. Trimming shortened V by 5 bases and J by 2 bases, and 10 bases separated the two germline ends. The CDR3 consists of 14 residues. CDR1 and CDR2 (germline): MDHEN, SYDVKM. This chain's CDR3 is CASSGDFGNQPQHF. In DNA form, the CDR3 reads TGTGCCAGCAGTGGAGATTTCGGCAATCAGCCCCAGCATTTT.